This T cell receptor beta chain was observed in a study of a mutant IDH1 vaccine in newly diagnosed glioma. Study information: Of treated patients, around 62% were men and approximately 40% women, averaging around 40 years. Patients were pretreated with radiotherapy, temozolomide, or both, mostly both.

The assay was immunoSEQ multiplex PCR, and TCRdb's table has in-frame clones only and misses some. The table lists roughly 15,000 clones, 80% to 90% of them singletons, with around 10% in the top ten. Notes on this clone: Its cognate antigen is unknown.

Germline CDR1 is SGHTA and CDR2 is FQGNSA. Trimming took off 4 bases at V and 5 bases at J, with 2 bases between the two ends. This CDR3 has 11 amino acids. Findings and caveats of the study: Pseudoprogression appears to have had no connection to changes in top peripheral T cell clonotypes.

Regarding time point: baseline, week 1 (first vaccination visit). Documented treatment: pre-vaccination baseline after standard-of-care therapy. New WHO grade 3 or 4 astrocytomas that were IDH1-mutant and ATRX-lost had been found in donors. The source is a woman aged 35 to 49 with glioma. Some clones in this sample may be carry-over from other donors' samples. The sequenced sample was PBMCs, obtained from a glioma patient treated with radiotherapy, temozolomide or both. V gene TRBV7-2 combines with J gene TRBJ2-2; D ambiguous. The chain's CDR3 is CASSSTGELFF. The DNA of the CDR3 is TGTGCCAGCAGCTCTACCGGGGAGCTGTTTTTT.